The clone carrying this T cell receptor beta chain showed up just once. No antigen is known for it. Recent vaccinations or acute infections were absent in the healthy HIV-negative adult donors. The sample originates from a study of shared clonotypes between healthy human individuals. Study at large: In total, the donors were a couple of women and a few men aged 18 to 49.

Study observations and caveats: Lower generation probabilities were found for non-shared clonotypes than for those shared by all four donors.

Repertoires were generated with immunoSEQ multiplex PCR, while TCRdb's copy carries only in-frame clones and drops some. This sample yields some 2.3 million clones, of which 90% to 95% are seen a single time; 0.3% to 0.4% belongs to the top ten. Per the germline V gene, CDR1 is MNHNS and CDR2 is SASEGT. The CDR3 sequence is 14 residues long. The ends were cut back, 6 bases at V and 4 bases at J, with 15 bases in the middle. The sample taken for sequencing was naive CD4+ T cells from PBMCs. Subset: CD45RA+ positively selected. This chain connects TRBV6-1 to TRBJ1-1; D perhaps matches TRBD1 (6 bases). This sequence originates from a man in his late teens or twenties in good health. Some clones in this sample may be carry-over from other donors' samples. The CDR3 nucleotides are TGTGCCAGCAGGCTTTTACAGGGAGCCACTGAAGCTTTCTTT. Protein sequence: CASRLLQGATEAFF.